This is a list of T cell receptor beta chains from one sample in a study of radiotherapy plus CTLA-4 blockade in lung cancer. Sequencing used immunoSEQ multiplex PCR; TCRdb keeps in-frame clones, though not all of them. Of about 120,000 clones in the sample, approximately 80% were seen once. The starting material was peripheral blood, obtained from a patient treated with radiotherapy plus ipilimumab. The receptors come from a human donor with non-small cell lung cancer who had a partial response to radiotherapy plus ipilimumab. Both conserved end residues are part of each CDR3. D genes are given only for firm matches. Not all rows give a size; the values are once, few, many and, for expanded clones, a class.

V	J	D	size	DNA	CDR3
TRBV4-2	TRBJ2-5	TRBD2	once	TGTGCCAGCAGCCATCCACCGGTGGGACTAGCGGGAGGATGGGCCAAAGAGACCCAGTACTTC	CASSHPPVGLAGGWAKETQYF
TRBV28	TRBJ1-1	NA	NA	TGTGCCAGCAGTTTAACACCTTACACTGAAGCTTTCTTT	CASSLTPYTEAFF
TRBV7-8	TRBJ1-1	NA	NA	TGTGCCAGCTCAGGAGTGCAGGGGCGGACTGAAGCTTTCTTT	CASSGVQGRTEAFF
TRBV6-5	TRBJ1-2	NA	NA	TGTGCCAGCAGGCCTACAAGGGGCGAGTATGGCTACACCTTC	CASRPTRGEYGYTF
TRBV4-2	TRBJ2-7	NA	NA	TGTGCCAGCAGCCAAGATGGGGTAGGGGTCGAGCAGTACTTC	CASSQDGVGVEQYF
TRBV28	TRBJ1-4	TRBD1	NA	TGTGCCAGCAGTTTAAAACAGGGGAGAACTAATGAAAAACTGTTTTTT	CASSLKQGRTNEKLFF
TRBV6-6	TRBJ2-5	TRBD1	NA	TGTGCCAGCAGTTTGGTCGACAGGGGGCAAGAGACCCAGTACTTC	CASSLVDRGQETQYF
TRBV28	TRBJ1-2	NA	NA	TGTGCCAGCAGGATTAACAGGGACAATGGCTACACCTTC	CASRINRDNGYTF
TRBV11-2	TRBJ2-3	TRBD2	NA	TGTGCCAGCAGCTTAACTAGCGGGGGGACAGATACGCAGTATTTT	CASSLTSGGTDTQYF
TRBV5-5	TRBJ2-7	TRBD1	NA	TGTGCCAGCAGCTTGGCCCAGACAGGGGTCGAGCAGTACTTC	CASSLAQTGVEQYF
TRBV19	TRBJ2-4	NA	few	TGTGCCAGTAGTACCCCGGGGGCCAAAAACATTCAGTACTTC	CASSTPGAKNIQYF
TRBV5-1	TRBJ2-7	NA	NA	TGCGCCAGCAGCTTGCGACAGGGAGGCTCCTACGAGCAGTACTTC	CASSLRQGGSYEQYF
TRBV28	TRBJ2-3	NA	NA	TGTGCCAGCAGCCCCGGAGGGGTTGGAGATACGCAGTATTTT	CASSPGGVGDTQYF
TRBV28	TRBJ1-2	NA	NA	TGTGCCAGCAGTTTACTGGGGGGATCTAATGGCTACACCTTC	CASSLLGGSNGYTF
TRBV28	TRBJ2-3	TRBD2	NA	TGTGCCAGCAGTTTTACAGCGGGAGTCCCAGATACGCAGTATTTT	CASSFTAGVPDTQYF
TRBV15	TRBJ1-4	NA	NA	TGTGCCACCAGCAGAGAAGGGGGAAATGAAAAACTGTTTTTT	CATSREGGNEKLFF
TRBV9	TRBJ2-1	TRBD2	few	TGTGCCAGCAGCTCGCGGACTAGCGGGACAAGGAATGAGCAGTTCTTC	CASSSRTSGTRNEQFF
TRBV2	TRBJ2-7	NA	NA	TGTGCCAGCGACAATGGCGGGATTTCCTACGAGCAGTACTTC	CASDNGGISYEQYF
TRBV15	TRBJ2-1	TRBD2	NA	TGTGCCACCAGCAGAGAATATCTAGCGGGAGGGGATGAGCAGTTCTTC	CATSREYLAGGDEQFF
TRBV28	TRBJ1-1	NA	NA	TGTGCCAGCAGTTTTCTAGGGAGAACTGAAGCTTTCTTT	CASSFLGRTEAFF
TRBV5-1	TRBJ2-5	NA	NA	TGCGCCAGCAGCCACGGGTCGGGGGGCTACGAGACCCAGTACTTC	CASSHGSGGYETQYF
TRBV18	TRBJ2-2	NA	once	TGTGCCAGCTCACCGCGAGTGGACTTCCCAGTCGGGGAGCTGTTTTTT	CASSPRVDFPVGELFF
TRBV29-1	TRBJ1-2	TRBD1	NA	TGCAGCGTTGAAGGACGGTCTCAGGGGGCTGTTCTTGGCTACACCTTC	CSVEGRSQGAVLGYTF
TRBV29-1	TRBJ2-5	TRBD1	NA	TGCAGCACCAAACAGGGGGCCCAAGAGACCCAGTACTTC	CSTKQGAQETQYF
TRBV28	TRBJ1-4	NA	NA	TGTGCCAGCAGTTCCCTCGGAGGAAACGAAAAACTGTTTTTT	CASSSLGGNEKLFF
TRBV7-9	TRBJ2-1	TRBD2	NA	TGTGCCAGCAGCTTTTTGACTAGCGGGACTAACAATGAGCAGTTCTTC	CASSFLTSGTNNEQFF
TRBV30	TRBJ2-2	NA	NA	TGTGCCTGGAATCCGTGGGGCGACGGGGAGCTGTTTTTT	CAWNPWGDGELFF
TRBV25-1	TRBJ2-1	TRBD2	NA	TGTGCCAGCAGTAAAAGCGGGAAGCGGGATGAGCAGTTCTTC	CASSKSGKRDEQFF
TRBV6-1	TRBJ1-2	NA	few	TGTGCCAGCAGCGACCTTGAGGGCAACTATGGCTACACCTTC	CASSDLEGNYGYTF
TRBV7-2	TRBJ2-3	NA	NA	TGTGCCAGCAGCTTAGCTGGCGGGTATACGCAGTATTTT	CASSLAGGYTQYF
TRBV5-4	TRBJ1-4	TRBD1	once	TGTGCCAGCAGCTTCCCGACAGGGGGAGGTGAAAAACTGTTTTTT	CASSFPTGGGEKLFF
TRBV30	TRBJ2-5	NA	NA	TGTGCCTCCAGGGATTTCGTTGGGACCCAGTACTTC	CASRDFVGTQYF
TRBV28	TRBJ1-1	NA	NA	TGTGCCGCAACTACAGGTCGCTACACTGAAGCTTTCTTT	CAATTGRYTEAFF
TRBV6-5	TRBJ1-5	TRBD1	NA	TGTGCCAGCAGTTCACGACAGGGCCATCAGCCCCAGCATTTT	CASSSRQGHQPQHF
TRBV27	TRBJ1-1	NA	NA	TGTGCCAGCAGTTTAAAGGGGGTGCCCACTGGGGAAGCTTTCTTT	CASSLKGVPTGEAFF
TRBV6-1	TRBJ2-4	TRBD1	NA	TGTGCCAGCAGGCGACAGGGAGAAAACATTCAGTACTTC	CASRRQGENIQYF
TRBV6-1	TRBJ1-5	TRBD1	once	TGTGCCAGCAGCCTACAGGGGGCCGGTCCCCAGCCCCAGCATTTT	CASSLQGAGPQPQHF
TRBV6-6	TRBJ1-1	NA	NA	TGTGCCAGCAGTTATAGAGGGGGGGAGACTGAAGCTTTCTTT	CASSYRGGETEAFF
TRBV28	TRBJ2-7	TRBD2	NA	TGTGCCAACAGTTACGGACTAGCGGGAAACTACGAGCAGTACTTC	CANSYGLAGNYEQYF
TRBV5-1	TRBJ1-1	NA	NA	TGCGCCAGCAGCCCCCCAGGTTATAACACTGAAGCTTTCTTT	CASSPPGYNTEAFF
TRBV19	TRBJ1-4	TRBD1	few	TGTGCCAGTAGTATTCTGGAGACAGGGGGTGAAAAACTGTTTTTT	CASSILETGGEKLFF
TRBV19	TRBJ2-1	TRBD1	once	TGTGCCAGTAGTACAAGACAGGGTGGTTACAATGAGCAGTTCTTC	CASSTRQGGYNEQFF
TRBV5-1	TRBJ2-3	TRBD2	NA	TGCGCCAGCAGCTTGGCCCGGGCGGGAGGGGCGGATACGCAGTATTTT	CASSLARAGGADTQYF
TRBV7-9	TRBJ2-3	TRBD2	NA	TGTGCCAGCAGCTTAACTGCGGGAGGGGGGGACACAGATACGCAGTATTTT	CASSLTAGGGDTDTQYF
TRBV6-1	TRBJ1-1	NA	NA	TGTGCCAGCAGTACCCGGGACATTGAAGCTTTCTTT	CASSTRDIEAFF
TRBV28	TRBJ1-1	NA	NA	TGTGCCAGCATCCTAAGGGGGACTGAAGCTTTCTTT	CASILRGTEAFF
TRBV9	TRBJ2-7	TRBD1	NA	TGTGCCAGCAGCGTGGGACAGGGTCCCTACGAGCAGTACTTC	CASSVGQGPYEQYF
TRBV7-9	TRBJ2-4	NA	NA	TGTGCCAGCAGCTTATCAGGGGAGAACATTCAGTACTTC	CASSLSGENIQYF
TRBV7-9	TRBJ1-4	NA	NA	TGTGCCAGCAGCTTTCTGGGGAGTGGTGAAAAACTGTTTTTT	CASSFLGSGEKLFF
TRBV19	TRBJ1-1	TRBD1	many	TGTGCCAGTAGTAGAACAGGGGGCACTGAAGCTTTCTTT	CASSRTGGTEAFF
TRBV27	TRBJ1-1	NA	NA	TGTGCCAGCGGGGGGGGGACGAACACTGAAGCTTTCTTT	CASGGGTNTEAFF
TRBV6-5	TRBJ2-2	NA	NA	TGTGCCAGCAGTTACTCTTGGACTCAGGGAGGCGGGGAGCTGTTTTTT	CASSYSWTQGGGELFF
TRBV5-1	TRBJ1-2	NA	NA	TGCGCCAGCAGCGTGGTGGGGGCTTCGGATGGCTACACCTTC	CASSVVGASDGYTF
TRBV5-4	TRBJ2-7	NA	NA	TGTGCCAGCAGCTTGGATCAGGACACTCTAATCTCCGAGCAGTACTTC	CASSLDQDTLISEQYF
TRBV30	TRBJ2-7	TRBD2	NA	TGTGCCTCCTCGGGACTAGCGGGTGACGAGCAGTACTTC	CASSGLAGDEQYF
TRBV5-1	TRBJ1-1	TRBD1	NA	TGCGCCAGCAGCAAAACAGGGGCGGGGTACACTGAAGCTTTCTTT	CASSKTGAGYTEAFF
TRBV4-2	TRBJ1-1	TRBD1	few	TGTGCCAGCAGCCAAGACCGCGGGACAGGGGCGGCTTTCTTT	CASSQDRGTGAAFF
TRBV28	TRBJ2-1	TRBD2	NA	TGTGCCAGCTCTTTACAGCGGGAGCCCCCCGATGAGCAGTTCTTC	CASSLQREPPDEQFF
TRBV7-2	TRBJ1-5	TRBD1	NA	TGTGCCAGCAGCTTCGCCGGGACAGGGGTGCCTCAGCCCCAGCATTTT	CASSFAGTGVPQPQHF
TRBV19	TRBJ2-7	NA	NA	TGTGCCAGTAGTTCAGGACAGGGGAGACAGAGCGGGAGGGCCTACGAGCAGTACTTC	CASSSGQGRQSGRAYEQYF